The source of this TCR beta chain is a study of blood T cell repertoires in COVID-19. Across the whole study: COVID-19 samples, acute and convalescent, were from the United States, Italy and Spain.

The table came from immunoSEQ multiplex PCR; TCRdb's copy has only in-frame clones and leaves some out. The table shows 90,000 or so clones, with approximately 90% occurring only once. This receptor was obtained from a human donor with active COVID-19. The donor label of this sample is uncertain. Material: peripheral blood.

This CDR3 reads CASSLDQGGETQYF. CDR3 in DNA: TGTGCCAGCAGCTTGGATCAGGGAGGAGAGACCCAGTACTTC. The rearrangement joins TRBV5-4 to TRBJ2-5; tentatively, D is TRBD2 (6 bases). The CDR3 length is 14 residues. V was shortened by 0 bases and J by 4 bases, with 10 bases between the two germline ends. Germline V lookup: CDR1 SGHNT, CDR2 YYREEE (reference sequence).